The clone carrying this TCR beta chain qualifies as medium-sized. Its antigen is not known. These data belong to a study of T-cell memory formation after mild COVID-19. About the study: TCR clusters were largely donor specific. Whole-study findings and limits: Some clones that responded were present in memory (sampled pre-infection), which suggests cross-reactive memory joined.

The CDR3 has 15 amino acids. Germline lookup yields CDR1 SGHVS and CDR2 FQNEAQ. V shed 2 bases and J 1 base; nucleotides not matched to a gene: 3. Via MiXCR, TCRdb re-called the 5' RACE reads, giving one row per CDR3 protein. The sample records approximately 5,000 distinct CDR3 sequences, roughly a quarter being singletons. The clonotype comes from an adult who had mild COVID-19 (a few samples of this study predate the infection). Cell type and time point are not known. The sample comprised PBMCs or a T cell subset sorted from them (not recorded which). The chain carries TRBV7-8 and TRBJ2-3; TRBD2 agrees at 7 bases. CDR3 nucleotides: TGTGCCAGCAGCTTAATCCTAGCGGGCACAGATACGCAGTATTTT. Protein: CASSLILAGTDTQYF.